This is a list of T cell receptor beta chains from one sample in a study of blood T cell repertoires in COVID-19. Using immunoSEQ multiplex PCR, the repertoire was profiled, and TCRdb retains in-frame clones only, with some absent. The profile shows about 150,000 clones, roughly nine tenths of them singletons. Sequenced sample: peripheral blood. All receptors derive from a man aged 45-60 years with acute or convalescent COVID-19. Both conserved end residues are trimmed from each CDR3. Part of the rows lack a size; the others show once, few, many or a class for expanded clones.

J gene: TRBJ2-3; CDR3 length: 9; clone size: -; V gene: TRBV29-1; CDR3 protein: SVETRRGEY
J gene: TRBJ1-1; CDR3 length: 14; clone size: -; V gene: TRBV6-6; CDR3 protein: ASSYPWDRPGTEAF
J gene: TRBJ2-3; CDR3 length: 14; clone size: few; V gene: TRBV7-2; CDR3 protein: ASSFVSGRRTDTQY
J gene: TRBJ2-3; CDR3 length: 12; clone size: -; V gene: TRBV19; CDR3 protein: ASSRAGVADTQY
J gene: TRBJ2-5; CDR3 length: 16; clone size: -; V gene: TRBV9; CDR3 protein: ASSASRTSGGSLETQY
J gene: TRBJ1-2; CDR3 length: 9; clone size: -; V gene: TRBV6-5; CDR3 protein: ASSSAVGYT
J gene: TRBJ1-2; CDR3 length: 13; clone size: -; V gene: TRBV6-6; CDR3 protein: ASRDRTGGDYGYT
J gene: TRBJ2-2; CDR3 length: 13; clone size: -; V gene: TRBV9; CDR3 protein: ASSVGLGDAGELF
J gene: TRBJ2-5; CDR3 length: 12; clone size: -; V gene: TRBV5-1; CDR3 protein: ASSLGPYQETQY
J gene: TRBJ2-3; CDR3 length: 14; clone size: -; V gene: TRBV6-5; CDR3 protein: ASSYSAAWGADTQY
J gene: TRBJ2-2; CDR3 length: 16; clone size: once; V gene: TRBV11-3; CDR3 protein: ASSLFRRELSNTGELF
J gene: TRBJ1-4; CDR3 length: 11; clone size: once; V gene: TRBV29-1; CDR3 protein: SALVTTNEKLF
J gene: TRBJ1-5; CDR3 length: 13; clone size: -; V gene: TRBV2; CDR3 protein: ASSPGQAFNQPQH
J gene: TRBJ2-1; CDR3 length: 14; clone size: -; V gene: TRBV30; CDR3 protein: AWSKTGTASYNEQF
J gene: TRBJ2-3; CDR3 length: 11; clone size: -; V gene: TRBV7-6; CDR3 protein: ASSLGGTDTQY
J gene: TRBJ2-7; CDR3 length: 12; clone size: -; V gene: TRBV5-4; CDR3 protein: ASSFDRAPYEQY
J gene: TRBJ1-1; CDR3 length: 13; clone size: -; V gene: TRBV19; CDR3 protein: ASREAGRMNTEAF
J gene: TRBJ1-2; CDR3 length: 12; clone size: -; V gene: TRBV7-9; CDR3 protein: ASSPGIGDYGYT